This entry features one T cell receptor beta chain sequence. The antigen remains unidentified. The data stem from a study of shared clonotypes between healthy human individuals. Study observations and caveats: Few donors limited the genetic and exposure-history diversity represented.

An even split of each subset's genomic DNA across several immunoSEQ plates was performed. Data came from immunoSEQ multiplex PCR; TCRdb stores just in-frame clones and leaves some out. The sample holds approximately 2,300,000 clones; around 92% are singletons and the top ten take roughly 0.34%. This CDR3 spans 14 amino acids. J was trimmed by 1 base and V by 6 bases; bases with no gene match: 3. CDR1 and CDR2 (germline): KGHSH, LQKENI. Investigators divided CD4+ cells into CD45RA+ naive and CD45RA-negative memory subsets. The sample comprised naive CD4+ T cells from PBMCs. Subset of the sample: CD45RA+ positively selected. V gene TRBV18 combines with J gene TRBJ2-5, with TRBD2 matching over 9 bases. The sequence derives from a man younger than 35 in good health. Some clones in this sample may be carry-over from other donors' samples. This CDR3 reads CASSKTSGQETQYF. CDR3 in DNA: TGTGCCAGCTCGAAGACTAGCGGCCAAGAGACCCAGTACTTC.